The next 25 T cell receptor beta chains were all read from a single sample in a study of cytomegalovirus exposure and HLA in healthy donors. Researchers ran the PCR with 60 Vbeta and 13 Jbeta primers. Libraries were prepared by immunoSEQ multiplex PCR; TCRdb keeps only in-frame clonotypes and omits some of them. The top ten clones hold 3.1% of a sample with some 140,000 clones, 76% of them seen once. Source material: PBMCs. The receptors derive from a man aged 40-55 years in good health and CMV-seronegative.

The chain uses TRBV11-3 and TRBJ1-4; TRBD1 matches 7 bases. The CDR3 has 16 amino acids. Germline values: CDR1 SGHNT, CDR2 YENEEA. The J segment lost 0 bases and the V segment lost 5 bases, leaving 6 bases of the junction unmatched. CDR3 region: CASSLAGGSTNEKLFF. The CDR3 DNA sequence: TGTGCCAGCAGCCTGGCAGGGGGATCAACTAATGAAAAACTGTTTTTT.

This chain connects TRBV5-6 to TRBJ1-2; D may be TRBD1 (5 bases). The CDR3 totals 13 residues. The V and J ends lost 2 bases and 7 bases respectively, with 12 bases between them. From germline, CDR1 is SGHDT and CDR2 YYEEEE. DNA for the CDR3: TGTGCCAGCAGCTTTACGGGCGGGGGTGGCTACACCTTC. This sequence encodes CASSFTGGGGYTF.

There are a few counts of this clone. This chain links TRBV4-3 with TRBJ2-5; no clear D gene. Trimming took off 0 bases at V and 2 bases at J, with 16 bases between the two ends. The germline CDR1 and CDR2 sequences are LGHNA and YSLEER. The CDR3 runs to 17 residues. The CDR3 bases are TGCGCCAGCAGCCAAGATCCGGCGGCGCAGTCGCAAGAGACCCAGTACTTC. The encoded protein is CASSQDPAAQSQETQYF.

The rearrangement uses TRBV7-3 and TRBJ2-1, with TRBD1 matching over 10 bases. The CDR3 is made up of 16 amino acids. V trimming: 5 bases; J trimming: 3 bases; junction bases outside the gene matches: 7. Per the germline V gene, CDR1 is SGHTA and CDR2 is FQGTGA. The CDR3 nucleotides are TGTGCCAGCAGCCCGGACAGGGGGGTGGGCTACAATGAGCAGTTCTTC. Translation gives CASSPDRGVGYNEQFF.

This clone showed up just once. This chain connects TRBV7-2 to TRBJ2-2; TRBD2 might be the D (6 bases). V was pared by 2 bases and J by 5 bases, with 9 bases between. This CDR3 has 14 amino acids. The germline V gene encodes CDR1 SGHTA and CDR2 FQGNSA. DNA of the CDR3: TGTGCCAGCAGCTTAATGGAGGGGACCGGGGAGCTGTTTTTT. It is translated as CASSLMEGTGELFF.

This chain uses TRBV4-3 with TRBJ2-5; the D gene is possibly TRBD2 (6 bases). The CDR3 loop spans 16 amino acids. The V end lost 0 bases, the J end lost 1 base, and 12 bases lay between the germline ends. Per germline, CDR1 LGHNA and CDR2 YSLEER. The CDR3 loop reads CASSQEWWGGQETQYF. The CDR3, as DNA: TGCGCCAGCAGCCAAGAATGGTGGGGAGGCCAAGAGACCCAGTACTTC.

The chain's CDR3 is CASSPYRGQPTNTGELFF. In nucleotides, the CDR3 is TGTGCCAGCAGCCCCTATAGGGGGCAGCCGACGAACACCGGGGAGCTGTTTTTT. This rearrangement joins TRBV11-2 to TRBJ2-2; 7 positions agree with TRBD1. Germline values: CDR1 SGHAT, CDR2 FQNNGV. This CDR3 is 18 amino acids long. J lost 0 bases, V lost 5 bases, and 12 bases had no gene match.

The V and J genes are TRBV19 and TRBJ2-5; D gene uncertain. CDR3 size: 14 residues. V was clipped by 1 base and J by 5 bases, with 11 bases between them. CDR1 is LNHDA and CDR2 is SQIVND in the germline V gene (reference sequence). Here the CDR3 reads CASSIVSSSETQYF. As DNA, the CDR3 is TGTGCCAGTAGTATAGTGTCCTCCTCGGAGACCCAGTACTTC.

The table lists this clone with a few counts. The chain is built from TRBV6-1 and TRBJ2-3, with 9 nucleotides matching TRBD1. The CDR3 spans 15 residues. The J segment lost 4 bases and the V segment lost 8 bases, leaving 10 bases of the junction unmatched. The germline gives CDR1 MNHNS, CDR2 SASEGT. CDR3 sequence: CASGHPGQGPDTQYF. The CDR3 region has the DNA TGTGCCAGCGGCCACCCGGGACAGGGTCCAGATACGCAGTATTTT.

This clone has more than one count but fewer than ten. The chain combines TRBV6-1 with TRBJ2-3; D gene ambiguous. V was trimmed by 6 bases and J by 6 bases, leaving 10 bases between them. Germline CDR1 MNHNS, CDR2 SASEGT. The CDR3 covers 12 residues. CDR3 nucleotide sequence: TGTGCCAGCAGAGACTTTCGGGATACGCAGTATTTT. Encoded protein: CASRDFRDTQYF.

This clone was counted only a few times. The genes are TRBV27 and TRBJ1-1, with D possibly TRBD1 on 5 matching bases. V lost 11 bases to trimming and J lost 2 bases, with 18 bases between them. The CDR3 length is 14 residues. The germline CDR1 and CDR2 sequences are MNHEY and SMNVEV (reference sequence). The CDR3 coding sequence is TGTGCCTCCGGGAGGGGCCTAATCAACACTGAAGCTTTCTTT. Protein: CASGRGLINTEAFF.

The chain has TRBV5-6 and TRBJ1-1, with 12 bases that match TRBD1. Per the germline V gene, CDR1 is SGHDT and CDR2 is YYEEEE. The CDR3 spans 13 residues. V lost 5 bases, J lost 12 bases, and 8 bases stayed unmatched. As DNA, the CDR3 is TGTGCCAGCAGGCCCGGGACAGGGGGCGAAACTTTCTTT. Translation: CASRPGTGGETFF. The variable domain in full, with the rest retrieved from reference TRBV5-6 and TRBJ1-1, is DAGVTQSPTHLIKTRGQQVTLRCSPKSGHDTVSWYQQALGQGPQFIFQYYEEEERQRGNFPDRFSGHQFPNYSSELNVNALLLGDSALYLCASRPGTGGETFFGQGTRLTVV.

This chain connects TRBV4-1 to TRBJ1-5; 8 nucleotides agree with TRBD1. This CDR3 has 17 amino acids. Trimming cost V 3 bases and J 2 bases; bases outside gene matches: 9. From germline, CDR1 is MGHRA and CDR2 YSYEKL. The CDR3 reads CASSHGQGGRGNQPQHF. The CDR3 bases are TGCGCCAGCAGCCACGGACAGGGCGGGCGGGGCAATCAGCCCCAGCATTTT.

This clone came up once. This chain joins TRBV28 and TRBJ2-7, with 9 bases fitting TRBD2. Looked up from germline, CDR1 is MDHEN and CDR2 is SYDVKM. The V gene end was trimmed by 4 bases and the J gene end by 2 bases; junction bases not matched to a gene: 6. The CDR3 is 15 amino acids. The CDR3 here is CASSYLAGTPYEQYF. The CDR3 DNA reads TGTGCCAGCAGTTACCTAGCGGGGACCCCCTACGAGCAGTACTTC.

This chain links TRBV27 with TRBJ1-4, with TRBD1 matching over 7 bases. The CDR3 covers 15 residues. Germline CDR1 reads MNHEY; CDR2 reads SMNVEV (reference sequence). J lost 8 bases, V lost 6 bases, and 12 bases had no gene match. In DNA, the CDR3 is TGTGCCAGCAGAACCCTTACAGGGGTGGGGGAAAAACTGTTTTTT. Translation gives CASRTLTGVGEKLFF.

The rearrangement joins TRBV9 to TRBJ1-2; perhaps TRBD1 as D (6 bases). V was shortened by 0 bases and J by 1 base, with 16 bases between the two germline ends. The CDR3 spans 17 residues. Germline V gene sequence: CDR1 SGDLS, CDR2 YYNGEE. CDR3: CASSVGQGLMVNYGYTF. The CDR3 bases are TGTGCCAGCAGCGTAGGCCAGGGGTTGATGGTTAACTATGGCTACACCTTC.

The V and J genes are TRBV15 and TRBJ1-6, with D possibly matching TRBD1 (5 bases). V lost 3 bases and J 10 bases, leaving 16 bases between the germline ends. The CDR3 has 15 residues. Per the germline V gene, CDR1 is LNHNV and CDR2 is YYDKDF (reference sequence). The CDR3 DNA reads TGTGCCACCAGCAGGGACCCGACAGTAGCCTCACCCCTCCACTTT. Its protein product is CATSRDPTVASPLHF.

In DNA, the CDR3 is TGTGCCAGCAGTACCCTGACAGGGCGCCCTAATCAGCCCCAGCATTTT. Amino acid sequence: CASSTLTGRPNQPQHF. The rearrangement joins TRBV27 to TRBJ1-5; 7 bases agree with TRBD1. Germline values: CDR1 MNHEY, CDR2 SMNVEV (reference sequence). The CDR3 loop spans 16 amino acids. V was clipped by 5 bases and J by 4 bases; unmatched bases: 11.

This chain joins TRBV5-1 and TRBJ2-7; 7 bases fit TRBD1. The CDR3 has 12 amino acids. After removal of 3 bases from V and 5 bases from J, the junction contained 2 bases not matched to a gene. Germline values: CDR1 SGHRS, CDR2 YFSETQ. The CDR3 DNA is TGCGCCAGCAGCTCGCAGGGGGACGAGCAGTACTTC. This gives the protein CASSSQGDEQYF.

The chain links TRBV5-4 to TRBJ1-2; TRBD1 might be the D (6 bases). V was clipped by 3 bases and J by 5 bases, with 11 bases between them. Germline lookup yields CDR1 SGHNT and CDR2 YYREEE (reference sequence). This CDR3 contains 13 residues. CDR3 in amino acids: CASSSDRRYGYTF. The CDR3, as DNA: TGTGCCAGCAGCTCCGACAGGAGGTATGGCTACACCTTC. Combining the CDR3 with reference TRBV5-4 and TRBJ1-2 gives the whole variable domain ETGVTQSPTHLIKTRGQQVTLRCSSQSGHNTVSWYQQALGQGPQFIFQYYREEENGRGNFPPRFSGLQFPNYSSELNVNALELDDSALYLCASSSDRRYGYTFGSGTRLTVV.

The chain recombines TRBV2 with TRBJ2-3; TRBD1 matches 10 bases. J was trimmed by 0 bases and V by 7 bases; bases with no gene match: 4. This CDR3 has 15 amino acids. Germline assignment: CDR1 SNHLY and CDR2 FYNNEI. CDR3: CASKGGQGSTDTQYF. Written as DNA, the CDR3 is TGTGCCAGCAAGGGGGGACAGGGGAGCACAGATACGCAGTATTTT. The full variable domain, in which reference TRBV2 and TRBJ2-3 provide the parts outside the CDR3, is EPEVTQTPSHQVTQMGQEVILRCVPISNHLYFYWYRQILGQKVEFLVSFYNNEISEKSEIFDDQFSVERPDGSNFTLKIRSTKLEDSAMYFCASKGGQGSTDTQYFGPGTRLTVL.

The sample holds a few counts of this clone. The chain recombines TRBV15 with TRBJ2-7, with 7 bases that match TRBD1. This CDR3 comprises 15 residues. V dropped 4 bases and J dropped 0; count of bases not matched to a gene: 6. The germline V gene has CDR1 LNHNV and CDR2 YYDKDF (reference sequence). CDR3 amino acids: CATSTSHRGSYEQYF. The CDR3 nucleotides read TGTGCCACCAGCACCAGCCACAGGGGCTCCTACGAGCAGTACTTC.

The chain has TRBV11-3 and TRBJ2-1, with D perhaps TRBD2 (5 bases). The CDR3 extends over 14 amino acids. Trimming shortened V by 2 bases and J by 2 bases, and 7 bases separated the two germline ends. Germline assignment: CDR1 SGHNT and CDR2 YENEEA. CDR3 loop: CASSLLSAYNEQFF. Written as DNA, the CDR3 is TGTGCCAGCAGCTTACTTAGCGCCTACAATGAGCAGTTCTTC.

The chain couples TRBV6-5 to TRBJ2-7; weak D call: TRBD2 (6 bases). Trimming removed 5 bases from V and 4 bases from J, with 18 bases in between. CDR1 and CDR2 from the germline V gene are MNHEY and SVGAGI. This CDR3 comprises 15 residues. The CDR3 sequence: CASSRTTGSSYEQYF. The DNA for the CDR3 is TGTGCCAGCAGTCGAACCACCGGGAGTTCATACGAGCAGTACTTC.

This clone was counted once. The chain recombines TRBV7-8 with TRBJ2-7; 7 bases agree with TRBD1. V dropped 5 bases and J dropped 6; count of bases not matched to a gene: 19. Germline V gives CDR1 SGHVS, CDR2 FQNEAQ. The CDR3 sequence is 17 residues long. CDR3 bases: TGTGCCAGCAGCCGCAGGGGCCGACAGGGCCTCGTCGGCGAGCAGTACTTC. This translates into CASSRRGRQGLVGEQYF.